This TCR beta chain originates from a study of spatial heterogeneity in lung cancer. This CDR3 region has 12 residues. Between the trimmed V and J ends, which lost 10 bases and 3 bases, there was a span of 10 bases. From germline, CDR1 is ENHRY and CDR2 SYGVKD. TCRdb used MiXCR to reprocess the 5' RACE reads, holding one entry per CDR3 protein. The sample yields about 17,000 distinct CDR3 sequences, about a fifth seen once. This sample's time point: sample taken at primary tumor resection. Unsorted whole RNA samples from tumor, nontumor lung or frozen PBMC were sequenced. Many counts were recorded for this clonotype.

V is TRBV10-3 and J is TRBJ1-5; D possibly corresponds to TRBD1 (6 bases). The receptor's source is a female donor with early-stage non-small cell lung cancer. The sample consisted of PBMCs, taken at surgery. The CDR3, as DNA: TGTGCCACAGGACAGACCAATCAGCCCCAGCATTTT. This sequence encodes CATGQTNQPQHF.